The rows below give T cell receptor beta chains drawn from one sample of a study of blood T cell repertoires in COVID-19. Repertoires were generated with immunoSEQ multiplex PCR, while TCRdb's copy carries only in-frame clones and drops some. Here the sample spans approximately 200,000 clones, approximately 90% being singletons. The sample taken for sequencing was peripheral blood. Receptors were obtained from a man between 25 and 39 years old with acute or convalescent COVID-19. Both conserved end residues are part of each CDR3. The D gene is left open where the match is weak. Expanded clones get a size class; other rows say once, few or many, or leave the size out.

CDR3 protein,CDR3 DNA,J gene,clone size,D gene,V gene
CASSREFGYGYTF,TGTGCCAGCAGCAGGGAGTTTGGGTATGGCTACACCTTC,TRBJ1-2,-,-,TRBV5-6
CATSDPTRTSGTRTDTQYF,TGTGCCACCAGTGATCCTACCAGGACTAGCGGGACGAGAACAGATACGCAGTATTTT,TRBJ2-3,-,TRBD2,TRBV24-1
CASGALTANYGYTF,TGTGCCAGCGGCGCCTTGACAGCTAACTATGGCTACACCTTC,TRBJ1-2,-,-,TRBV5-4
CASSSDMNTEAFF,TGTGCCAGCTCGTCGGACATGAACACTGAAGCTTTCTTT,TRBJ1-1,-,-,TRBV18
CASSLGENGYSPLHF,TGCGCCAGCAGCTTGGGGGAGAACGGATACTCACCCCTCCACTTT,TRBJ1-6,once,-,TRBV5-1
CASSNQGQVTNEKLFF,TGTGCCAGCAGCAATCAGGGGCAGGTTACTAATGAAAAACTGTTTTTT,TRBJ1-4,-,-,TRBV7-9
CASSSLPGNSPLHF,TGTGCCAGCAGTTCTCTGCCAGGGAATTCACCCCTCCACTTT,TRBJ1-6,-,-,TRBV28
CASSQEWGGRAEQFF,TGTGCCAGCAGCCAAGAGTGGGGGGGTCGGGCTGAGCAGTTCTTC,TRBJ2-1,-,TRBD2,TRBV3-1/TRBV3-2
CASARRDYPYGYTF,TGTGCTAGCGCCAGGAGAGACTATCCCTATGGCTACACCTTC,TRBJ1-2,-,-,TRBV7-7
CASSYYNTGELFF,TGTGCCAGCAGTTACTATAACACCGGGGAGCTGTTTTTT,TRBJ2-2,-,-,TRBV28